This T cell receptor (beta chain) originates from a study of Tregs in tolerant kidney transplant recipients. V gave up 3 bases and J gave up 4 bases, with 9 bases separating them. Germline V CDR1 and CDR2: KGHSH, LQKENI. The CDR3 runs 13 residues. Only in-frame clones appear in the TCRdb table, and some are missing; sequencing was by immunoSEQ multiplex PCR. This sample has around 50,000 clones, with about 83% found just once. This TCR came from a human donor in good health. Sequencing used CD4+ T cells from blood. V and J are TRBV18 and TRBJ1-1, with D unresolved. CDR3 loop: CASSPDHGTEAFF. CDR3 coding DNA: TGTGCCAGCTCACCGGATCATGGCACTGAAGCTTTCTTT.